The TCR beta chain described here comes from a study of cytomegalovirus exposure and HLA in healthy donors. Healthy people donating bone marrow made up the donors. CDR3 length: 17 amino acids. Germline-derived CDR1 and CDR2 are KGHSH and LQKENI. Trimming cost V 0 bases and J 5 bases; bases outside gene matches: 11. Primers for the PCR totalled 60 Vbeta and 13 Jbeta. Only in-frame clones appear in the TCRdb table, and some are missing; sequencing was by immunoSEQ multiplex PCR. The table includes 65,000 to 90,000 clones, roughly 82% detected once. Sequencing was carried out using PBMCs. The origin of this receptor is a man aged 18 to 30 in good health and CMV-seronegative. The genes are TRBV18 and TRBJ2-7, with 9 positions matching TRBD2. The CDR3 coding sequence is TGTGCCAGCTCACCACCGTTTTTTTTAGCGGGAGCCGACGAGCAGTACTTC. It codes for CASSPPFFLAGADEQYF.